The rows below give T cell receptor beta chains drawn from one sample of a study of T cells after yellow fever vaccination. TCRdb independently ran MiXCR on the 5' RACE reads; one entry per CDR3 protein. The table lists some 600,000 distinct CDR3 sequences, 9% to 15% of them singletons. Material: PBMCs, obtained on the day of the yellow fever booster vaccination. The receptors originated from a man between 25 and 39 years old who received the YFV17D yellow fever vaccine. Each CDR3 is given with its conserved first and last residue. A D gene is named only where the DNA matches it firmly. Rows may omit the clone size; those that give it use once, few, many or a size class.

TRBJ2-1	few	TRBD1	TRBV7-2	TGTGCCAGCAGCGTCGACAGGGGGCGGGATGAGCAGTTCTTC	CASSVDRGRDEQFF
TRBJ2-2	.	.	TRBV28	TGTGCCAGCAGTCCCCGGACGTACACCGGGGAGCTGTTTTTT	CASSPRTYTGELFF
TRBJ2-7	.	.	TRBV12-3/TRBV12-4	TGTGCCAGCAATCTAGCCGGGAGATGGAACGAGCAGTACTTC	CASNLAGRWNEQYF
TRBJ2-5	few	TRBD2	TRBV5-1	TGCGCCAGCAGCTTGGGTAGCGGGAGTATGAAGACCCAGTACTTC	CASSLGSGSMKTQYF
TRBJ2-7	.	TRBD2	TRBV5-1	TGCGCCAGCAGCCAAGGACTAGCGGGGAGCGAGCAGTACTTC	CASSQGLAGSEQYF
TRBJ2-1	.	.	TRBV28	TGTGCCAGCACCCCCTTCGGGAGCTCCTACAATGAGCAGTTCTTC	CASTPFGSSYNEQFF
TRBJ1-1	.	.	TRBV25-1	TGTGCCAGCACTGAGAACACTGAAGCTTTCTTT	CASTENTEAFF
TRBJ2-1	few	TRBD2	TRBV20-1	TGCAGTGCTAGAGCCGGCGGGAGGGTCTACAATGAGCAGTTCTTC	CSARAGGRVYNEQFF
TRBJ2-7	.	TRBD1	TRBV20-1	TGCAGTGCTAAGGAGACAGGGCCGGCCTACGAGCAGTACTTC	CSAKETGPAYEQYF
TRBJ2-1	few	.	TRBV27	TGTGCCAGCAGTTTATTAGGCACGGACAATGAGCAGTTCTTC	CASSLLGTDNEQFF
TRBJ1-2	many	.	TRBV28	TGTGCCAGCAGTGGACGAAACCGGGACAACTCTCCTGGCTACACCTTC	CASSGRNRDNSPGYTF
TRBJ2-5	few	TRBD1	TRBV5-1	TGCGCCAGCACCCCCGTCGCCAGGGGGTTCGGGACCCAGTACTTC	CASTPVARGFGTQYF
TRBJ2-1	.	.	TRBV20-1	TGCAGTGCTAGTCGGGGTCGGATCTACAATGAGCAGTTCTTC	CSASRGRIYNEQFF
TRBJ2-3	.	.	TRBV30	TGTGCCTGCGGAACCAATACGCAGTATTTT	CACGTNTQYF
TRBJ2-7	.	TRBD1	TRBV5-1	TGCGCCAGCAGCCCCTCCGGGACAGGGGATCGCGAGCAGTACTTC	CASSPSGTGDREQYF
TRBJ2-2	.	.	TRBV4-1	TGCGCCAGCAGCCCGGTCCCCCCGAACACCGGGGAGCTGTTTTTT	CASSPVPPNTGELFF
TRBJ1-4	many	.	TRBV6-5	TGTGCCAGCACCCTCGCGGGGGCTGAAAAACTGTTTTTT	CASTLAGAEKLFF
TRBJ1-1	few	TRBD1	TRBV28	TGTGCCAGCAGTTTGGGTTCAGGGGGCGTCCCGGGGGACACTGAAGCTTTCTTT	CASSLGSGGVPGDTEAFF
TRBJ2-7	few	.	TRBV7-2	TGTGCCAGCAGCTTAGACGGGCGCGCTTCCTACGAGCAGTACTTC	CASSLDGRASYEQYF
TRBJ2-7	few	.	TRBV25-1	TGTGCCAGCAGTGAATTTAAGGGTTACGAGCAGTACTTC	CASSEFKGYEQYF
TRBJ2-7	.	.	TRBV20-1	TGCAGTGCTGACAGGATCTACGAGCAGTACTTC	CSADRIYEQYF
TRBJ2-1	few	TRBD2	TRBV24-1	TGTGCCACCAGTAACGGGAGGGACGATGAGCAGTTCTTC	CATSNGRDDEQFF
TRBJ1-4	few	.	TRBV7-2	TGTGCCAGCAGTAAGGACGCAGGGAGAGTGAATGAAAAACTGTTTTTT	CASSKDAGRVNEKLFF
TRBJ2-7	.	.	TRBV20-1	TGCAGTGCTAGGTTGTTGGAAAACGTCTACGAGCAGTACTTC	CSARLLENVYEQYF
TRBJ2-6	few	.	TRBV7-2	TGTGCCAGCAGCTCGGGACCGACCTTCTCTGGGGCCAACGTCCTGACTTTC	CASSSGPTFSGANVLTF
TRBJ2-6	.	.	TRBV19	TGTGCCAGTAGTTTTAGGGGACCTGGGGCCAACGTCCTGACTTTC	CASSFRGPGANVLTF
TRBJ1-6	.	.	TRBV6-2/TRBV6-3	TGTGCCAGCAGTTCCGGACAACCACCCCTCCACTTT	CASSSGQPPLHF
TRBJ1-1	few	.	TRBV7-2	TGTGCCAGCAGGATTGGACCGATAGTCGGAGACACTGAAGCTTTCTTT	CASRIGPIVGDTEAFF
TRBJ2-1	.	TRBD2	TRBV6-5	TGTGCCAGCAGTTACAGTGGGTCTAGCGGGACGTACAATGAGCAGTTCTTC	CASSYSGSSGTYNEQFF
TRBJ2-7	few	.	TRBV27	TGTGCCAGCAGTTACGAGGCGAGGGACCCCAAAGAGTCACCCTACGAGCAGTACTTC	CASSYEARDPKESPYEQYF